This T cell receptor (beta chain) is from a study of blood T cell repertoires in COVID-19. Study overall: From the United States, Italy and Spain came samples of acute and convalescent COVID-19. T cells, B-cell-depleted T cells, or PBMCs provided the cDNA or gDNA that served as material.

V was trimmed by 0 bases and J by 7 bases, leaving 9 bases between them. In germline, CDR1 is SGHAT, CDR2 FQNNGV. CDR3 length: 13 amino acids. In the authors' workflow: Counts of nucleated cells, estimated from reference gene primer amplification, were obtained. The protocol was immunoSEQ multiplex PCR, while the TCRdb copy is restricted to in-frame clones and leaves out a portion. Clonal size and the V and J genes are those of that table, whereas D and trimming came from the DNA. The data show around 25,000 clones, about 90% seen once. This TCR was recovered from a human donor in a cohort sampled during active COVID-19. V usage is TRBV11-2 and J usage is TRBJ1-2; D ambiguous. The sequencing input was peripheral blood. CDR3 sequence: CASSLDDRGGYTF. The CDR3, as DNA: TGTGCCAGCAGCTTAGACGATCGGGGTGGCTACACCTTC.